Presented here are 3 T cell receptor beta chains from one specimen sequenced in a study of tumor and adjacent non-tumor tissue in lung cancer. This sample's RNA came from whole unsorted tissue. More than 3 cm separated this lung sample from the edge of the tumor. TCRbeta libraries were built with three rounds of nested PCR, modified from ARM-PCR. TCRdb analysed the multiplex PCR reads with MiXCR anew, one entry per CDR3 protein. Of tens of thousands of distinct CDR3 sequences in the sample, 74% were seen once. Input material: distant non-tumor lung tissue. The receptors shown here come from a woman aged 55-70 years with non-small cell lung cancer.

The rearrangement links TRBV5-1 to TRBJ2-1, with D possibly being TRBD1 (6 bases). Germline V lookup: CDR1 SGHRS, CDR2 YFSETQ. Trimming removed 6 bases at V and 7 bases at J, with 20 bases between. This CDR3 is built from 15 residues. The DNA for the CDR3 is TGCGCCAGCATCCACCAGGGGTACGTGTGGAATGAGCAGTTCTTC. Translated, it gives CASIHQGYVWNEQFF.

Concerning this clonotype itself: An end of the junction differs from the germline gene, which may be a read error. The rearrangement links TRBV6-5 to TRBJ2-3, with D perhaps TRBD2 (5 bases). Germline-derived CDR1 and CDR2 are MNHEY and SVGAGI. CDR3 size: 16 residues. Written as DNA, the CDR3 is TGTGCCAGCAGCCAAGGGTCTAGCAGTTACACAGATACACAGTATTTT. It is translated as CASSQGSSSYTDTQYF.

The chain carries TRBV28 and TRBJ2-1, with D perhaps matching TRBD1 (6 bases). The CDR3 runs 15 residues. Germline CDR1 reads MDHEN; CDR2 reads SYDVKM. V shed 7 bases and J shed 1 base, with 14 bases lying between them. CDR3 sequence reads: CASTATGTSYNEQFF. The CDR3 nucleotides are TGTGCCAGCACCGCAACAGGGACGTCCTACAATGAGCAGTTCTTC.